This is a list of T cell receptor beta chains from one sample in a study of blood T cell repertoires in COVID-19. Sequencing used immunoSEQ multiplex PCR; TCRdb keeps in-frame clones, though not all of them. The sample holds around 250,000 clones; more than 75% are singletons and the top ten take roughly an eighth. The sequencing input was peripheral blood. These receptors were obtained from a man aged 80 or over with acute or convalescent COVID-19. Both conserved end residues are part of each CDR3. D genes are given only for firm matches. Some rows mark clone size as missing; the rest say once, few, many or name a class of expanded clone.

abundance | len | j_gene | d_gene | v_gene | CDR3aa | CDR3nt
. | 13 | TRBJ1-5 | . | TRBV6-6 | CASSYSSRDKGHF | TGTGCCAGCAGTTACTCGAGTCGGGACAAGGGGCATTTT
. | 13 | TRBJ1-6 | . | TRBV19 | CASTPQGHSPLHF | TGTGCCAGTACTCCCCAGGGGCATTCACCCCTCCACTTT
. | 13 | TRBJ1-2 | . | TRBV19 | CASFSGAASGYTF | TGTGCCAGTTTCTCAGGGGCAGCCTCCGGCTACACCTTC
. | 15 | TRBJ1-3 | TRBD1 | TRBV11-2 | CASSPGTGAGNTIYF | TGTGCCAGCAGCCCCGGGACAGGGGCTGGAAACACCATATATTTT
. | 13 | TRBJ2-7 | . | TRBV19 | CASSRRGLYEQYF | TGTGCCAGCTCTCGGAGGGGTTTATACGAGCAGTACTTC
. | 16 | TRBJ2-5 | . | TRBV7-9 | CASSLDGTGQQETQYF | TGTGCCAGCAGCTTAGATGGCACAGGACAACAAGAGACCCAGTACTTC
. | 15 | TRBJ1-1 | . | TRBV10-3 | CAISEVPGRNTEAFF | TGTGCCATCAGTGAGGTCCCGGGGAGGAACACTGAAGCTTTCTTT
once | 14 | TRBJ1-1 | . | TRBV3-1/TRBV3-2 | CASSQVGGDTEAFF | TGTGCCAGCAGCCAAGTAGGAGGGGACACTGAAGCTTTCTTT
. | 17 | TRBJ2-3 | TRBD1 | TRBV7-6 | CASSAIPPGQGSDTQYF | TGTGCCAGCAGCGCCATCCCCCCGGGACAGGGGTCAGATACGCAGTATTTT
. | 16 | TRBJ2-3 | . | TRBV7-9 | CASSLAEGALTDTQYF | TGTGCCAGCAGCTTAGCGGAGGGGGCCCTCACAGATACGCAGTATTTT
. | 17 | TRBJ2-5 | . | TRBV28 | CASSSHPGDQKSETQYF | TGTGCCAGCAGCTCTCACCCGGGGGATCAAAAGTCAGAGACCCAGTACTTC
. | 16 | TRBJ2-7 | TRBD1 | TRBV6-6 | CASSYSGDRGLGEQYF | TGTGCCAGCAGTTACTCGGGGGACAGGGGGCTAGGAGAGCAGTACTTC
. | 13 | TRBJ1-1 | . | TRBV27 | CASSLRQGSEAFF | TGTGCCAGCAGTTTAAGGCAGGGGTCTGAAGCTTTCTTT
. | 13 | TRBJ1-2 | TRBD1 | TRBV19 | CASLGGQGYGYTF | TGTGCCAGTTTGGGTGGACAGGGCTATGGCTACACCTTC
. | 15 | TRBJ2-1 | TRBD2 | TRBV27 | CASKERGGPNNEQFF | TGTGCCAGCAAGGAGCGGGGGGGCCCTAACAATGAGCAGTTCTTC
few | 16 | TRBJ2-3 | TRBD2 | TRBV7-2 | CASSSGLAGAGGTQYF | TGTGCCAGCAGCTCCGGACTAGCGGGGGCCGGGGGTACGCAGTATTTT
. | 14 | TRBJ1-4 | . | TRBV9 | CASSVSGSHEKLFF | TGTGCCAGCAGCGTAAGCGGAAGCCATGAAAAACTGTTTTTT
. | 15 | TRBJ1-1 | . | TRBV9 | CASSPGGVLGTEAFF | TGTGCCAGCAGCCCCGGGGGGGTTTTAGGCACTGAAGCTTTCTTT
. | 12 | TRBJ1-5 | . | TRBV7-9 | CASSLGIQPQHF | TGTGCCAGCAGCTTAGGTATTCAGCCCCAGCATTTT
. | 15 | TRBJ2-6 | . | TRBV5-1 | CASSLEPRGANVLTF | TGCGCCAGCAGCTTGGAGCCGCGGGGGGCCAACGTCCTGACTTTC
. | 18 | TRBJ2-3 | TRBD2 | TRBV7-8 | CASSPRLAGGPVVDTQYF | TGTGCCAGCAGCCCCCGACTAGCGGGGGGGCCGGTAGTCGATACGCAGTATTTT
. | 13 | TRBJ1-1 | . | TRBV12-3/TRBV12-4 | CASRRTENTEAFF | TGTGCCAGCAGGCGGACTGAGAACACTGAAGCTTTCTTT
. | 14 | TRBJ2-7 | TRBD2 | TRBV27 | CASSRTSGYYEQYF | TGTGCCAGCAGTCGGACTAGCGGTTACTACGAGCAGTACTTC